The 7 T cell receptor beta chains presented below share a single source sample, sequenced in a study of cytomegalovirus exposure and HLA in healthy donors. PCR was performed using 60 Vbeta and 13 Jbeta primers. Data came from immunoSEQ multiplex PCR; TCRdb stores just in-frame clones and leaves some out. Here the sample spans approximately 210,000 clones, 75% to 85% being singletons. The source material was PBMCs. These receptor sequences come from a male donor in good health and CMV-seropositive.

The table lists this clone with a few counts. The chain recombines TRBV30 with TRBJ1-5, with D possibly TRBD1 on 6 matching bases. Trimming cost V 1 base and J 5 bases, with 9 bases left between them. The CDR3 spans 13 residues. From germline, CDR1 is GTSNPN and CDR2 SVGIG (reference sequence). The DNA for the CDR3 is TGTGCCTGGAGTGGGGGGGGCGATCAGCCCCAGCATTTT. Its protein is CAWSGGGDQPQHF.

This sequence joins TRBV18 and TRBJ2-5; 16 nucleotides match TRBD2. This CDR3 contains 19 residues. The germline CDR1 and CDR2 sequences are KGHSH and LQKENI. Losses at the gene ends were 0 bases for V and 3 bases for J; bases not matched to a gene: 7. This chain's CDR3 is CASSPPTGTSGRGEETQYF. The CDR3, as DNA: TGTGCCAGCTCACCACCCACCGGGACTAGCGGGAGGGGAGAAGAGACCCAGTACTTC.

The chain is built from TRBV15 and TRBJ2-7, with TRBD1 matching over 7 bases. V shed 0 bases and J 2 bases; nucleotides not matched to a gene: 7. CDR1 LNHNV and CDR2 YYDKDF come from the germline V gene (reference sequence). The CDR3 loop spans 16 amino acids. The CDR3 nucleotides are TGTGCCACCAGCAGAGATTACTCAGGGGGTACCTACGAGCAGTACTTC. This translates into CATSRDYSGGTYEQYF.

The chain is built from TRBV4-1 and TRBJ1-2, with D possibly matching TRBD1 (5 bases). The CDR3 covers 15 residues. V lost 3 bases and J lost 8, with 19 bases in between. Germline V gene data show CDR1 as MGHRA and CDR2 as YSYEKL. CDR3 protein: CASSQLFSAGDGYTF. CDR3 nucleotide sequence: TGCGCCAGCAGCCAGCTCTTCTCGGCGGGGGACGGCTACACCTTC.

The J gene is TRBJ2-2, the V gene TRBV2; perhaps TRBD2 as D (7 bases). The CDR3 runs to 16 residues. Deletions cut 7 bases from V and 3 bases from J, with 18 bases between. CDR1 SNHLY and CDR2 FYNNEI come from the germline V gene. The CDR3 DNA follows: TGTGCCAGCACCCCTAAGAGGGGGGGCCACACCGGGGAGCTGTTTTTT. The encoded protein is CASTPKRGGHTGELFF.

The gene calls are TRBV7-9 and TRBJ2-1, with D possibly being TRBD1 (5 bases). V lost 2 bases, J lost 0 bases, and 11 bases lay in between. The germline CDR1 and CDR2 sequences are SEHNR and FQNEAQ (reference sequence). The CDR3 consists of 16 residues. The CDR3 bases are TGTGCCAGCAGCTTACTCAGGGTTAGCTCCTACAATGAGCAGTTCTTC. Translated: CASSLLRVSSYNEQFF.

The chain has TRBV10-3 and TRBJ2-7; D might be TRBD2 (6 bases). The CDR3 is 15 residues long. Trimming shortened V by 4 bases and J by 0 bases, and 13 bases separated the two germline ends. Germline CDR1 and CDR2: ENHRY and SYGVKD. The CDR3 nucleotides are TGTGCCATCAGTGCATCGGGGGTAAGCTCCTACGAGCAGTACTTC. Amino acids: CAISASGVSSYEQYF.